This TCR beta chain originates from a study of CD8 T cells in ankylosing spondylitis. This clonotype came up a few times. Its target is unknown. Findings and limits, study-wide: Some motif variants were previously reported in reactive arthritis synovial fluid and blood. The clones that were linked to disease were reported to be significantly enriched in matched synovial fluid samples from ankylosing spondylitis patients. In ankylosing spondylitis blood, a motif of roughly eight highly homologous TCR beta variants appeared characteristic.

The trim removed 3 bases at V and 8 bases at J, leaving 7 bases unmatched. The germline V gene has CDR1 MGHRA and CDR2 YSYEKL. This CDR3 region has 14 residues. Quantitative 5'-RACE was performed with molecular barcodes, and it yielded the TCR beta libraries. TCRdb passed the 5' RACE reads through MiXCR, listing each CDR3 protein once. The table has 450,000 to 550,000 distinct CDR3 sequences, roughly 5.3% seen once. The origin of this receptor is a male donor with ankylosing spondylitis. Specimen: blood, either unsorted or a sorted T cell fraction (not recorded which). The V call is TRBV4-1, the J call TRBJ2-1; TRBD2 matches at 7 bases. The chain's CDR3 is CASSHVGGVYEQFF. CDR3 sequence (DNA): TGCGCCAGCAGCCACGTGGGAGGGGTGTATGAGCAGTTCTTC.